This is a list of T cell receptor beta chains from one sample in a study of T-cell reconstitution after alpha-beta-depleted transplantation in children. TCRdb fed the PCR reads into MiXCR, producing one record per CDR3 protein. The profile shows some 120,000 distinct CDR3 sequences, 10% of them singletons. Material: PBMCs, obtained before TCRalphabeta/CD19-depleted stem cell transplant. These receptors all come from a boy between 2 and 10 years old with acute lymphoblastic leukemia, due to receive a stem cell transplant. Each CDR3 is given with its conserved first and last residue. Fields, in order: V gene, clone size, J gene, D gene, CDR3 DNA, CDR3 protein. D genes are given only for firm matches. Only part of the rows carry a size: once, few, many, or a class if the clone is expanded.

TRBV30	few	TRBJ2-7	TRBD1	TGTGCCTGGAGAGGGGGCATGGAGATCTACGAGCAGTACTTC	CAWRGGMEIYEQYF
TRBV5-1	few	TRBJ2-7	.	TGCGCCAGCAGCCTCCAGGGGAATCTGCTCAACGAGCAGTACTTC	CASSLQGNLLNEQYF
TRBV15	.	TRBJ2-2	TRBD1	TGTGCCACCAGCAGGACAGGGGGCAAAAACACCGGGGAGCTGTTTTTT	CATSRTGGKNTGELFF
TRBV5-1	few	TRBJ2-7	.	TGCGCCAGCACCCAGAGCCCTGAGGGTTCCTACGAGCAGTACTTC	CASTQSPEGSYEQYF
TRBV5-1	many	TRBJ2-4	TRBD2	TGCGCCAGCAGCTTGGGGCTCGGCTCCTTGGCGGGAGGAAGCAAAAACATTCAGTACTTC	CASSLGLGSLAGGSKNIQYF
TRBV6-1	few	TRBJ1-1	.	TGTGCCAGCAGTGAAGAATGGGGCCGGGGAGCTTTCTTT	CASSEEWGRGAFF
TRBV6-5	.	TRBJ2-7	TRBD2	TGTGCCAGCAGTTTATATAGCGGGAGGGCCGGGGAGCAGTACTTC	CASSLYSGRAGEQYF
TRBV7-2	.	TRBJ1-1	.	TGTGCCAGCAGCCTTGACAGCATGAACACTGAAGCTTTCTTT	CASSLDSMNTEAFF
TRBV29-1	many	TRBJ1-3	.	TGCAGCGTTCGGGACGGGGCCGACACCATATATTTT	CSVRDGADTIYF
TRBV20-1	.	TRBJ2-3	.	TGCAGTGCCATACCTTTACTAGCCCCCACAGATACGCAGTATTTT	CSAIPLLAPTDTQYF
TRBV7-2	many	TRBJ2-1	.	TGTGCCAGCAGCCCGACATACTACAATGAGCAGTTCTTC	CASSPTYYNEQFF
TRBV12-3/TRBV12-4	many	TRBJ1-5	.	TGTGCCAGCAGTTTTCCAGGGAATGAGCCCCAGCATTTT	CASSFPGNEPQHF
TRBV4-1	.	TRBJ2-1	.	TGCGCCAGCAGCCAAGATCAGAACTCCAGGGTGGCCTACAATGAGCAGTTCTTC	CASSQDQNSRVAYNEQFF
TRBV12-3/TRBV12-4	many	TRBJ2-7	TRBD1	TGTGCCAGCAGTACCGACAGGGTGGGCTCCTACGAGCAGTACTTC	CASSTDRVGSYEQYF
TRBV5-1	.	TRBJ1-1	.	TGCGCCAGCAGCTTGGCCCACGCGGACGGAGTGATCCCTGTAATGAACACTGAAGCTTTCTTT	CASSLAHADGVIPVMNTEAFF
TRBV5-1	.	TRBJ2-5	.	TGCGCCAGCAGCTTGGAGGGGCCCCGTTGGGAGACCCAGTACTTC	CASSLEGPRWETQYF
TRBV9	few	TRBJ2-7	.	TGTGCCAGCAGCCCCTCAGGGCGGGCAGACTACGAGCAGTACTTC	CASSPSGRADYEQYF
TRBV5-1	.	TRBJ2-7	.	TGCGCCAGCATCCCGAGGGTAGGTTCCTACGAGCAGTACTTC	CASIPRVGSYEQYF
TRBV12-3/TRBV12-4	many	TRBJ2-3	.	TGTGCCAGCAGCCCCAATGGGAGGCGCACAGATACGCAGTATTTT	CASSPNGRRTDTQYF
TRBV5-1	many	TRBJ1-1	.	TGCGCCAGCCGTGGGGGCCCCTGGGGCACTGAAGCTTTCTTT	CASRGGPWGTEAFF
TRBV20-1	many	TRBJ1-3	TRBD1	TGCAGTGCTATACAGGGGGCGGCAGGAAACACCATATATTTT	CSAIQGAAGNTIYF
TRBV5-6	few	TRBJ1-6	TRBD1	TGTGCCAGTAGGGACAGTGGCGGTTCACCCCTCCACTTT	CASRDSGGSPLHF
TRBV19	few	TRBJ2-7	.	TGTGCCAGTAGTAACACAGGGATCTCCTACGAGCAGTACTTC	CASSNTGISYEQYF
TRBV5-8	few	TRBJ2-4	.	TGTGCCAGCAGCTTCTTAGGTGGGGGCGCCGCCAAAAACATTCAGTACTTC	CASSFLGGGAAKNIQYF
TRBV5-1	many	TRBJ2-7	.	TGCGCCAGCAGCTTGAAGGGACACTCCTACGAGCAGTACTTC	CASSLKGHSYEQYF
TRBV6-5	few	TRBJ2-3	.	TGTGCCAGCAGTTTTCGGGGAGAACTCACAGATACGCAGTATTTT	CASSFRGELTDTQYF
TRBV12-3/TRBV12-4	many	TRBJ2-5	.	TGTGCCAGCGGGACGGTTGGGACCCAGTACTTC	CASGTVGTQYF
TRBV20-1	.	TRBJ1-1	.	TGCAGTGTTCCGCACGGGGGGCGGGACACTGAAGCTTTCTTT	CSVPHGGRDTEAFF
TRBV12-3/TRBV12-4	many	TRBJ2-3	.	TGTGCCAGCAGTCTCCGCACTGGGAGCACAGATACGCAGTATTTT	CASSLRTGSTDTQYF
TRBV6-5	.	TRBJ2-5	TRBD1	TGTGCCAGCAGTTTGTCCAGGGGGCAAGAGACCCAGTACTTC	CASSLSRGQETQYF
TRBV25-1	.	TRBJ1-1	TRBD1	TGTGCCAGCAGTGATCCGGGACAGGGGAACACTGAAGCTTTCTTT	CASSDPGQGNTEAFF
TRBV11-1	.	TRBJ2-1	TRBD2	TGTGCCAGCAGCTTAGCGAAGGTTCCGGGACTAGTGGCTTCCCCCATCGATGAGCAGTTCTTC	CASSLAKVPGLVASPIDEQFF
TRBV20-1	.	TRBJ2-3	.	TGCAGTGCCAGAGCGGGTTTCACAGATACGCAGTATTTT	CSARAGFTDTQYF
TRBV6-1	.	TRBJ1-2	.	TGTGCCAGCACCCACAAAAGCCCCAAGGACAGCACGACTCTTTATGGCTACACCTTC	CASTHKSPKDSTTLYGYTF
TRBV20-1	few	TRBJ2-2	TRBD2	TGCAGTGCTGGGAGGACTAGCGGGGCGAACACCGGGGAGCTGTTTTTT	CSAGRTSGANTGELFF
TRBV28	.	TRBJ2-3	.	TGTGCCAGCAGTTTATGGCGGAGCACAGATACGCAGTATTTT	CASSLWRSTDTQYF
TRBV5-6	few	TRBJ2-1	TRBD2	TGTGCCAGCAGCCACTCTAATAGCGGGAGCTACTATGAGCAGTTCTTC	CASSHSNSGSYYEQFF
TRBV3-1	.	TRBJ2-1	.	TGTGCCAGCAGCCCACGGCAGGGAGCGTACAATGAGCAGTTCTTC	CASSPRQGAYNEQFF
TRBV5-1	.	TRBJ1-1	TRBD1	TGCGCCAGCAGCTTGGGACACGGGACAGGGGACACTGAAGCTTTCTTT	CASSLGHGTGDTEAFF
TRBV3-1	.	TRBJ2-1	.	TGTGCCAGCAGCCGAGGACCCCCGGGGCTCAATGAGCAGTTCTTC	CASSRGPPGLNEQFF
TRBV11-2	.	TRBJ1-2	.	TGTGCCAGCAGCCTACGGTCGAATTATCGGGGGCCGACAGAGCTCTATGGCTACACCTTC	CASSLRSNYRGPTELYGYTF
TRBV14	.	TRBJ2-2	TRBD2	TGTGCCAGCAGCTTCGCCGGGACTAGCGGGAGGCGGACCGGGGAGCTGTTTTTT	CASSFAGTSGRRTGELFF
TRBV5-6	many	TRBJ2-1	TRBD2	TGTGCCAGCAGCTGGGGCCCTAGCGGATACAATGAGCAGTTCTTC	CASSWGPSGYNEQFF
TRBV12-3/TRBV12-4	.	TRBJ1-5	.	TGTGCCAGCAGTTTACGGTTATTTAAACAGGATCAGCCCCAGCATTTT	CASSLRLFKQDQPQHF
TRBV2	.	TRBJ2-1	TRBD2	TGTGCCAGCAAGATCGAGCGGGAGATACATGAGCAGTTCTTC	CASKIEREIHEQFF
TRBV18	few	TRBJ1-2	TRBD1	TGTGCCAGCTCACCGGGACAGGGTGGCTACACCTTC	CASSPGQGGYTF
TRBV10-2	few	TRBJ2-2	.	TGCGCCAGCAGAATCGGCCGGGACTTTACCGGGGAGCTGTTTTTT	CASRIGRDFTGELFF
TRBV5-1	.	TRBJ2-2	.	TGCGCCAGCAGCTTCCCGGGCGGGGCCGGGGAGCTGTTTTTT	CASSFPGGAGELFF
TRBV12-3/TRBV12-4	many	TRBJ1-5	TRBD1	TGTGCCAGCAGGGCGGGACAGCTTTATAGCAATCAGCCCCAGCATTTT	CASRAGQLYSNQPQHF
TRBV27	.	TRBJ2-7	.	TGTGCCAGCAGTCGACCGCGCGGAGGCCCCTACGAGCAGTACTTC	CASSRPRGGPYEQYF
TRBV11-2	few	TRBJ1-6	.	TGTGCCAGCAGCTTAGATCCTACAGGGCTAAATTCACCCCTCCACTTT	CASSLDPTGLNSPLHF
TRBV12-3/TRBV12-4	few	TRBJ1-1	.	TGTGCCAGCAGTTTACCGGCCATGAACACTGAAGCTTTCTTT	CASSLPAMNTEAFF
TRBV5-1	many	TRBJ2-5	.	TGCGCCAGCAGCAAGGGGAAGGAGACCCAGTACTTC	CASSKGKETQYF
TRBV28	few	TRBJ1-3	.	TGTGCCAGCAGTAATCTACAGACCCTCGGAAACACCATATATTTT	CASSNLQTLGNTIYF